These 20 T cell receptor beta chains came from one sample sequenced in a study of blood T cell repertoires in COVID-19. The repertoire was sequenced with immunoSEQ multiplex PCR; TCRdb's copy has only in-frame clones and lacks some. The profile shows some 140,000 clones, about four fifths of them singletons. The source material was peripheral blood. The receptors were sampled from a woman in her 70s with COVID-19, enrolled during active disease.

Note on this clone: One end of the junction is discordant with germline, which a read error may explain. CDR3 nucleotides: TGTGCCATCGGTGACCTCGGGGATACGCAGTATTTT. It is translated as CAIGDLGDTQYF. This sequence joins TRBV10-3 and TRBJ2-3; D is unclear. CDR1 and CDR2 (germline): ENHRY, SYGVKD. The CDR3 runs 12 residues.

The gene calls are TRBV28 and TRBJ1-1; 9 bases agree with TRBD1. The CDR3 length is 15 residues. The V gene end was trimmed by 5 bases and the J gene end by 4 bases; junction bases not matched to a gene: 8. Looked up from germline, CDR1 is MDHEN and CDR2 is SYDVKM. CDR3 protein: CASSNAGTGRTEAFF. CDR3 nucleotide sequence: TGTGCCAGCAGTAATGCCGGGACAGGGCGCACTGAAGCTTTCTTT.

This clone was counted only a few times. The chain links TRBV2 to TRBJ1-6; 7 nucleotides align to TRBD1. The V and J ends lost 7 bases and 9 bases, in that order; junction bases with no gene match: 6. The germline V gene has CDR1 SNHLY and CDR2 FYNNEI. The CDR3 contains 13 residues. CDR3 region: CASNRQGGSPLHF. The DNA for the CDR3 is TGTGCCAGCAACAGACAGGGAGGTTCACCCCTCCACTTT. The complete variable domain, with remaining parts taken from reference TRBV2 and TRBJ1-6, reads EPEVTQTPSHQVTQMGQEVILRCVPISNHLYFYWYRQILGQKVEFLVSFYNNEISEKSEIFDDQFSVERPDGSNFTLKIRSTKLEDSAMYFCASNRQGGSPLHFGNGTRLTVT.

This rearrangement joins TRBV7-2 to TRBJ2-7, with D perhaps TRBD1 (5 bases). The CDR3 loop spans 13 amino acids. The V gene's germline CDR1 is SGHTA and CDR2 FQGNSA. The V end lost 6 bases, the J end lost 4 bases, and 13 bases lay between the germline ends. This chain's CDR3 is CASSPFQGYEQYF. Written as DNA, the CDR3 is TGTGCCAGCAGTCCCTTCCAGGGATACGAGCAGTACTTC.

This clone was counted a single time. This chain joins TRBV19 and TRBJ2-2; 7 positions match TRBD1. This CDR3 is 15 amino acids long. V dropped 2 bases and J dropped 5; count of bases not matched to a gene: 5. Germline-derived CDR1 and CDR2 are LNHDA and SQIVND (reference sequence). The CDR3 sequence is CASSIRGRETGELFF. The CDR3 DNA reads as TGTGCCAGTAGTATAAGGGGGCGCGAAACCGGGGAGCTGTTTTTT.

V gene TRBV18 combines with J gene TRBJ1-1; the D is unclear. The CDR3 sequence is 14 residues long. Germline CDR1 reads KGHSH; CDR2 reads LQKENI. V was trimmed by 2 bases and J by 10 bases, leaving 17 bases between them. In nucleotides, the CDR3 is TGTGCCAGCTCACCAGAGGGTTTTACCCGAGGAGCTTTCTTT. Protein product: CASSPEGFTRGAFF.

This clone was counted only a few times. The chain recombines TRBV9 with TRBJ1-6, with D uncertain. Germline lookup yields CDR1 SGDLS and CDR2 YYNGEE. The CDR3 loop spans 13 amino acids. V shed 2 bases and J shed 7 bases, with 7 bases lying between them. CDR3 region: CASSVGPNSPLHF. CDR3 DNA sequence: TGTGCCAGCAGCGTGGGCCCGAATTCACCCCTCCACTTT.

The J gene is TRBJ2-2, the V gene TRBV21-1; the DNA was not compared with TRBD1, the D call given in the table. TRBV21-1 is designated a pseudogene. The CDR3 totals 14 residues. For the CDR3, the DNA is TGTGCGACAGGGGGCGCAGGAGGAACCGGGGAGCTGTTTTTT. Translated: CATGGAGGTGELFF.

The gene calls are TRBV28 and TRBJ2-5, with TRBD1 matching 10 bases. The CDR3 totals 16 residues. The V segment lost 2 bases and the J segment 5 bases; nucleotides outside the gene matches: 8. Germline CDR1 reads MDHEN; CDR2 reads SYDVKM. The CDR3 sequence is CASSLGGQGMVETQYF. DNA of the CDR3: TGTGCCAGCAGTTTAGGGGGACAGGGGATGGTGGAGACCCAGTACTTC.

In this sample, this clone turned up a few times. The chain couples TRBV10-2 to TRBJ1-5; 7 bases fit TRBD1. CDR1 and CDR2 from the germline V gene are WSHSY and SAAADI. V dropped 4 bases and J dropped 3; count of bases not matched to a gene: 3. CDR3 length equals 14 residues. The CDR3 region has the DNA TGCGCCAGCAGTGGACAGGGCAACAATCAGCCCCAGCATTTT. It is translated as CASSGQGNNQPQHF.

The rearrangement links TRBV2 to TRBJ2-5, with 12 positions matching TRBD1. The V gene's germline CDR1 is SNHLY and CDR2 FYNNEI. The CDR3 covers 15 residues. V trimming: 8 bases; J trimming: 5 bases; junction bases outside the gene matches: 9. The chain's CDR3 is CASPRDRGRRETQYF. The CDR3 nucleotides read TGTGCCAGCCCCCGGGACAGGGGGCGCCGGGAGACCCAGTACTTC.

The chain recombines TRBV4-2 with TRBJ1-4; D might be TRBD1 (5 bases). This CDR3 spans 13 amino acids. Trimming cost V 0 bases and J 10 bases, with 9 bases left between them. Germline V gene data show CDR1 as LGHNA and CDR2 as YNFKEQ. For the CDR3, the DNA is TGTGCCAGCAGCCAAGATCTGGGGGGAAAACTGTTTTTT. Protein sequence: CASSQDLGGKLFF.

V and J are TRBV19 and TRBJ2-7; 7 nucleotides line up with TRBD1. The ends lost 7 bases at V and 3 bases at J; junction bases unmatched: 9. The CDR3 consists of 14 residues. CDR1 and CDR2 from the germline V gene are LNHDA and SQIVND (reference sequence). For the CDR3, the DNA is TGTGCCAGTAATAAGGGGGCTGCATACTACGAGCAGTACTTC. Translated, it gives CASNKGAAYYEQYF.

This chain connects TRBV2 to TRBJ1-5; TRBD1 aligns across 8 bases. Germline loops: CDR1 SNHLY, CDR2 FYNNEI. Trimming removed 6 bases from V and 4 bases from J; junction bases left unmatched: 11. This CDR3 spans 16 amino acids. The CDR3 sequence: CASSKSRGTGNQPQHF. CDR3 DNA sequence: TGTGCCAGCAGCAAGAGTCGTGGGACAGGAAATCAGCCCCAGCATTTT.

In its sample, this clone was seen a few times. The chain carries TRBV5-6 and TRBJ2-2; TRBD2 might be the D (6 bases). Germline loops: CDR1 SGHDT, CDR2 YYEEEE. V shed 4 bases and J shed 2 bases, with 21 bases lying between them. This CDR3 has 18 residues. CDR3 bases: TGTGCCAGCAGCCCTGCCCTCTTGGGAGGCGGTAACACCGGGGAGCTGTTTTTT. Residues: CASSPALLGGGNTGELFF.

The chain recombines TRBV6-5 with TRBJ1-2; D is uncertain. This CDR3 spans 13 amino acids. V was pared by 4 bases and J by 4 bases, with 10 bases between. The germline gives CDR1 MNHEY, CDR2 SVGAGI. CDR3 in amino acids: CASSSLAAYGYTF. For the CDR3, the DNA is TGTGCCAGCAGTTCCCTGGCCGCCTATGGCTACACCTTC.

Here the CDR3 DNA reads TGTGCCAGCAGCCCAATTGACAGGGGCACTGAAGCTTTCTTT. It encodes CASSPIDRGTEAFF. The rearrangement uses TRBV9 and TRBJ1-1; TRBD1 agrees at 8 bases. The CDR3 runs 14 residues. Germline lookup yields CDR1 SGDLS and CDR2 YYNGEE. V lost 4 bases, J lost 4 bases, and 6 bases stayed unmatched.

The CDR3 region has the DNA TGTGCCAGCAGCTTGGCTCTTGGACAGAACCAAGAGACCCAGTACTTC. Protein sequence: CASSLALGQNQETQYF. The rearrangement links TRBV5-4 to TRBJ2-5; tentatively, D is TRBD1 (6 bases). The CDR3 is 16 amino acids. Germline V gene data show CDR1 as SGHNT and CDR2 as YYREEE (reference sequence). V was cut by 0 bases and J by 0 bases, with 12 bases left in between.

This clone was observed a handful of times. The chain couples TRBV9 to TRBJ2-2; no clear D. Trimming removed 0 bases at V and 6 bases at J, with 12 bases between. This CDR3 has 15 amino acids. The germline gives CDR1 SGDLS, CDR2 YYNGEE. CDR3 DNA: TGTGCCAGCAGCGTAGATGCAGGAAGGTCCGGGGAGCTGTTTTTT. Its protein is CASSVDAGRSGELFF.

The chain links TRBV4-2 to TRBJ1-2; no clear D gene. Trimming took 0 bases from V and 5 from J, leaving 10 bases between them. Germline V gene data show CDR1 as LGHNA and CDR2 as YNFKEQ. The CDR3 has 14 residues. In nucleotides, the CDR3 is TGTGCCAGCAGCCAAGATAGGCAGGCGTATGGCTACACCTTC. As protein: CASSQDRQAYGYTF.